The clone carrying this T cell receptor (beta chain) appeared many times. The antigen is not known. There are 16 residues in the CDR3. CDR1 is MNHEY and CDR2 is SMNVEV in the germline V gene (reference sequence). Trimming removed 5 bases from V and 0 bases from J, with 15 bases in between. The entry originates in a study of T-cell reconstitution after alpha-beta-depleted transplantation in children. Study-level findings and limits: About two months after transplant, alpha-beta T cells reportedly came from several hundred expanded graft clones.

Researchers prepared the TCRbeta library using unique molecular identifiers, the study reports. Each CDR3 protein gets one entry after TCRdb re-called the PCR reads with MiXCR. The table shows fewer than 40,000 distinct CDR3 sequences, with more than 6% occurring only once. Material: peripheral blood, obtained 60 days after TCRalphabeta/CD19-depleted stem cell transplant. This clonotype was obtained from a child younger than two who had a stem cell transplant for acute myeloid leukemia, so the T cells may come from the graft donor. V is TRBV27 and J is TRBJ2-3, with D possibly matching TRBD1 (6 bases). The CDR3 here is CASSGYLRGSTDTQYF. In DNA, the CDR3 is TGTGCCAGCAGTGGTTACCTCAGGGGAAGCACAGATACGCAGTATTTT.